Below, 20 T cell receptor beta chains from the same sample are listed, as sequenced in a study of OX40 agonist ivuxolimab in advanced cancers. Libraries were prepared by immunoSEQ multiplex PCR; TCRdb keeps only in-frame clonotypes and omits some of them. The repertoire has 50,000 or so clones, 70% to 90% of them found once; the top ten carry 6.7%. Sample: CD4+ or CD8+ T cells sorted from blood, taken in a trial of the OX40 agonist ivuxolimab. These receptors were collected from an adult with an advanced solid tumor such as melanoma, head and neck, liver or kidney cancer.

The sample holds one count of this clone. This chain uses TRBV9 with TRBJ2-1; D possibly uses TRBD1 or TRBD2 (5 bases each). The V gene lost 2 bases and the J gene lost 9 bases, with 9 bases spanning the gap. Germline assignment: CDR1 SGDLS and CDR2 YYNGEE. The CDR3 covers 12 residues. CDR3: CASSVFGGEQFF. The CDR3 DNA sequence: TGTGCCAGCAGCGTTTTTGGGGGTGAGCAGTTCTTC.

This clone was seen only a few times. This chain links TRBV5-1 with TRBJ1-1; no firm D call. Trimming shortened V by 4 bases and J by 4 bases, and 11 bases separated the two germline ends. This CDR3 spans 13 amino acids. The germline V gene has CDR1 SGHRS and CDR2 YFSETQ. The chain's CDR3 is CASSAGLGTEAFF. In nucleotides, the CDR3 is TGCGCCAGCAGCGCAGGCTTGGGCACTGAAGCTTTCTTT.

V is TRBV19 and J is TRBJ2-3, with D possibly matching TRBD2 (7 bases). V lost 10 bases, J lost 1 base, and 21 bases lay in between. From germline, CDR1 is LNHDA and CDR2 SQIVND (reference sequence). The CDR3 contains 16 residues. Here the CDR3 reads CATDSRGGRGTDTQYF. CDR3 in DNA: TGTGCCACCGACTCTAGGGGGGGGCGGGGCACAGATACGCAGTATTTT.

The gene calls are TRBV5-5 and TRBJ2-5; TRBD2 is a possible D gene (6 bases). Germline CDR1 is SGHKS and CDR2 is YYEKEE (reference sequence). V lost 3 bases and J lost 3, with 15 bases in between. The CDR3 is 15 amino acids. The CDR3: CASSSPRGNEETQYF. DNA for the CDR3: TGTGCCAGCAGCTCCCCCCGGGGGAACGAAGAGACCCAGTACTTC.

J is TRBJ2-1 and V is TRBV5-4; TRBD1 matches at 10 bases. Germline trimming cut 0 bases from V and 6 bases from J; bases unmatched to any gene: 6. The germline gives CDR1 SGHNT, CDR2 YYREEE (reference sequence). The CDR3 runs to 16 residues. Here the CDR3 reads CASSLATGGAGNEQFF. The CDR3 nucleotides read TGTGCCAGCAGCTTGGCGACAGGGGGCGCAGGCAATGAGCAGTTCTTC.

V gene TRBV6-5 combines with J gene TRBJ2-7; 9 bases fit TRBD1. This CDR3 region has 14 residues. CDR1 and CDR2 from the germline V gene are MNHEY and SVGAGI. With V trimmed by 5 bases and J by 5 bases, 7 bases remained unmatched. The CDR3, as DNA: TGTGCCAGCAGTCCCGGGACAGGGCTCGACGAGCAGTACTTC. Its protein product is CASSPGTGLDEQYF.

This clone showed up just once. This sequence joins TRBV5-4 and TRBJ1-6; maybe TRBD1 (6 bases). Germline V gene data show CDR1 as SGHNT and CDR2 as YYREEE (reference sequence). The CDR3 has 15 residues. Trimming removed 4 bases from V and 9 bases from J, with 17 bases in between. The CDR3 DNA sequence: TGTGCCAGCAGCCAGGACCCAGGGGAAGGTTCACCCCTCCACTTT. It is translated as CASSQDPGEGSPLHF.

This chain links TRBV5-1 with TRBJ1-5; no definite D call. CDR1 is SGHRS and CDR2 is YFSETQ in the germline V gene. The CDR3 runs to 12 residues. V lost 7 bases and J lost 9, with 14 bases in between. The CDR3 sequence: CASETREGPQHF. The CDR3 DNA is TGCGCCAGCGAAACCAGAGAGGGGCCCCAGCATTTT.

The gene calls are TRBV6-5 and TRBJ1-1, with D uncertain. CDR3 length: 14 residues. Trimming shortened V by 2 bases and J by 3 bases, and 10 bases separated the two germline ends. Germline CDR1 is MNHEY and CDR2 is SVGAGI. CDR3 DNA sequence: TGTGCCAGCAGTTACCAGGAAATCGACACTGAAGCTTTCTTT. Protein: CASSYQEIDTEAFF.

This clone was found once. The genes are TRBV30 and TRBJ2-6, with a possible D match to TRBD2 (6 bases). With 0 bases removed from V and 0 bases from J, the gap between germline ends came to 15 bases. Germline CDR1 GTSNPN, CDR2 SVGIG (reference sequence). The length of the CDR3 is 18 residues. The CDR3 region has the DNA TGTGCCTGGAGTGTAAAAACGGGACTTGTCTCTGGGGCCAACGTCCTGACTTTC. Translating gives CAWSVKTGLVSGANVLTF. The variable domain in full, completed from reference TRBV30 and TRBJ2-6, reads SQTIHQWPATLVQPVGSPLSLECTVEGTSNPNLYWYRQAAGRGLQLLFYSVGIGQISSEVPQNLSASRPQDRQFILSSKKLLLSDSGFYLCAWSVKTGLVSGANVLTFGAGSRLTVL.

This clone has only one observation. The chain recombines TRBV19 with TRBJ1-2, with D possibly TRBD1 on 6 matching bases. Germline lookup yields CDR1 LNHDA and CDR2 SQIVND (reference sequence). The CDR3 totals 13 residues. V lost 3 bases, J lost 4 bases, and 9 bases lay in between. CDR3 coding DNA: TGTGCCAGTAGTATGGACAGCTCCTATGGCTACACCTTC. Amino acid sequence: CASSMDSSYGYTF.

The V call is TRBV5-4, the J call TRBJ2-3, with D unresolved. V shed 2 bases and J shed 4 bases, with 5 bases lying between them. There are 12 residues in the CDR3. Per the germline V gene, CDR1 is SGHNT and CDR2 is YYREEE (reference sequence). This chain's CDR3 is CASSLDSDTQYF. CDR3 coding DNA: TGTGCCAGCAGCTTAGATTCAGATACGCAGTATTTT. The full variable domain, in which reference TRBV5-4 and TRBJ2-3 provide the parts outside the CDR3, is ETGVTQSPTHLIKTRGQQVTLRCSSQSGHNTVSWYQQALGQGPQFIFQYYREEENGRGNFPPRFSGLQFPNYSSELNVNALELDDSALYLCASSLDSDTQYFGPGTRLTVL.

CDR3 in amino acids: CASSADARSTYEQYF. The CDR3 DNA follows: TGTGCCAGCAGTGCGGACGCCCGGTCCACCTACGAGCAGTACTTC. This chain uses TRBV6-1 with TRBJ2-7; no clear D gene. Germline V gene lookup returns CDR1 MNHNS and CDR2 SASEGT. The CDR3 is made up of 15 amino acids. V shed 4 bases and J shed 2 bases, with 15 bases lying between them.

The rearrangement uses TRBV7-3 and TRBJ1-1; the match to TRBD1 covers 8 bases. The junction had 14 bases not matched to a gene; V was cut back by 2 bases and J by 6 bases. The CDR3 runs to 17 residues. Germline CDR1 is SGHTA and CDR2 is FQGTGA. This chain's CDR3 is CASSLRGGGQGVSEAFF. In DNA, the CDR3 is TGTGCCAGCAGCTTACGAGGGGGCGGACAGGGCGTCTCTGAAGCTTTCTTT. Full variable domain (rest looked up from reference TRBV7-3 and TRBJ1-1): GAGVSQTPSNKVTEKGKYVELRCDPISGHTALYWYRQSLGQGPEFLIYFQGTGAADDSGLPNDRFFAVRPEGSVSTLKIQRTERGDSAVYLCASSLRGGGQGVSEAFFGQGTRLTVV.

The rearrangement joins TRBV5-1 to TRBJ2-7, with a possible D match to TRBD1 (6 bases). V lost 0 bases and J 0 bases, leaving 7 bases between the germline ends. The CDR3 spans 14 residues. Per germline, CDR1 SGHRS and CDR2 YFSETQ. The CDR3 DNA is TGCGCCAGCAGCTTGGTGGGGGCCTCCTACGAGCAGTACTTC. Amino acids: CASSLVGASYEQYF.

The V call is TRBV2, the J call TRBJ1-6; D gene ambiguous. Germline V gene lookup returns CDR1 SNHLY and CDR2 FYNNEI. V lost 0 bases to trimming and J lost 6 bases, with 12 bases between them. The CDR3 loop spans 16 amino acids. The CDR3 spells CASSEAKVLGNSPLHF. CDR3 nucleotides: TGTGCCAGCAGTGAAGCGAAGGTGCTAGGTAATTCACCCCTCCACTTT.

V usage is TRBV5-1 and J usage is TRBJ1-1; D remains ambiguous. Germline values: CDR1 SGHRS, CDR2 YFSETQ. The CDR3 contains 13 residues. The ends were cut back, 9 bases at V and 3 bases at J, with 15 bases in the middle. The CDR3 sequence: CATKREGDTEAFF. DNA for the CDR3: TGCGCCACCAAGCGAGAGGGAGACACTGAAGCTTTCTTT.

The gene calls are TRBV9 and TRBJ1-1; D gene unclear. V was clipped by 6 bases and J by 2 bases, with 17 bases between them. The germline CDR1 and CDR2 sequences are SGDLS and YYNGEE. The CDR3 is made up of 15 amino acids. The CDR3 DNA reads TGTGCCAGCACCCCTGGTGGACCGATAAACACTGAAGCTTTCTTT. This gives the protein CASTPGGPINTEAFF.

The V and J genes are TRBV5-4 and TRBJ2-3; 10 bases match TRBD2. Germline CDR1 and CDR2: SGHNT and YYREEE (reference sequence). The CDR3 loop spans 16 amino acids. V lost 4 bases, J lost 1 base, and 6 bases stayed unmatched. CDR3 DNA: TGTGCCAGCAGCGGGAGGACTAGCGGACGCACAGATACGCAGTATTTT. It encodes CASSGRTSGRTDTQYF.

This sequence joins TRBV19 and TRBJ2-2, with a tentative D call TRBD1 (6 bases). The CDR3 has 16 amino acids. CDR1 and CDR2 from the germline V gene are LNHDA and SQIVND (reference sequence). The V end lost 1 base, the J end lost 1 base, and 10 bases lay between the germline ends. This CDR3 is CASSIGTGMNTGELFF. The CDR3 DNA reads as TGTGCCAGTAGTATAGGTACAGGGATGAACACCGGGGAGCTGTTTTTT.